The rows below give T cell receptor beta chains drawn from one sample of a study of shared clonotypes between healthy human individuals. Generated by immunoSEQ multiplex PCR, the TCRdb table keeps only in-frame clones and is missing some. The data show more than 1,200,000 clones, approximately 98.5% seen once. Sample: naive CD4+ T cells sorted from blood. The receptors come from a man under 40 in good health. CDR3s include the opening cysteine and the closing phenylalanine or tryptophan. The D gene is left open where the match is weak. Clone size, where shown, is once, few, many, or a class for clones that have expanded.

J: TRBJ1-1
V: TRBV19
size: .
D: .
DNA: TGTGCCAGTAGGGAAACAGAACTCCTGAACACTGAAGCTTTCTTT
CDR3: CASRETELLNTEAFF

J: TRBJ2-5
V: TRBV5-1
size: .
D: TRBD1
DNA: TGCGCCAGCAGCTTCAGGACAGGGGGCATCGAGACCCAGTACTTC
CDR3: CASSFRTGGIETQYF

J: TRBJ2-1
V: TRBV7-8
size: .
D: .
DNA: TGTGCCAGCAGCTTAGAGCGGCAGGGTGAGCAGTTCTTC
CDR3: CASSLERQGEQFF

J: TRBJ2-2
V: TRBV7-2
size: .
D: .
DNA: TGTGCCAGCAGCCGGACGGGTTTAGGGGAGCTGTTTTTT
CDR3: CASSRTGLGELFF

J: TRBJ2-3
V: TRBV4-2
size: .
D: .
DNA: TGTGCCAGCAGCTCCCGACTAGTCACAGATACGCAGTATTTT
CDR3: CASSSRLVTDTQYF

J: TRBJ1-1
V: TRBV5-4
size: once
D: .
DNA: TGTGCCAGCAGCTTTGGGATGGGGGCCGTCACTGAAGCTTTCTTT
CDR3: CASSFGMGAVTEAFF

J: TRBJ2-7
V: TRBV7-9
size: .
D: .
DNA: TGTGCCAGCAGCCGCGGGACAGTATCCTCCTACGAGCAGTACTTC
CDR3: CASSRGTVSSYEQYF

J: TRBJ2-1
V: TRBV7-6
size: once
D: TRBD1
DNA: TGTGCCAGCAGCTTTGCGGGACAGGGTTCCTACAATGAGCAGTTCTTC
CDR3: CASSFAGQGSYNEQFF

J: TRBJ1-5
V: TRBV19
size: .
D: .
DNA: TGTGCCAGTAGTATAATTTCCAGAGATCAGCCCCAGCATTTT
CDR3: CASSIISRDQPQHF

J: TRBJ1-1
V: TRBV7-9
size: .
D: TRBD1
DNA: TGTGCCAGCAGCCGACATAGGACAGGGAGCACTGAAGCTTTCTTT
CDR3: CASSRHRTGSTEAFF

J: TRBJ2-2
V: TRBV5-4
size: .
D: .
DNA: TGTGCCAGCAGCTCCAGGGAGCCCGGTCCCGGGGAGCTGTTTTTT
CDR3: CASSSREPGPGELFF

J: TRBJ2-7
V: TRBV6-5
size: .
D: TRBD1
DNA: TGTGCCAGCACTGGACAGGCTAGCTACGAGCAGTACTTC
CDR3: CASTGQASYEQYF

J: TRBJ1-3
V: TRBV6-1
size: .
D: .
DNA: TGTGCCAGCAGTGGAGGGGCTGGAAACACCATATATTTT
CDR3: CASSGGAGNTIYF

J: TRBJ2-6
V: TRBV5-1
size: .
D: .
DNA: TGCGCCAGCAGCTTGTTCTCTACAGGGACCTCTGGGGCCAACGTCCTGACTTTC
CDR3: CASSLFSTGTSGANVLTF

J: TRBJ2-5
V: TRBV5-4
size: .
D: .
DNA: TGTGCCAGCAGCTTAAGGAGGGGGGAGGAGACCCAGTACTTC
CDR3: CASSLRRGEETQYF

J: TRBJ2-7
V: TRBV7-8
size: .
D: .
DNA: TGTGCCAGCAGCTTAGGTTTGGCAGGGGCAAGCGAGCAGTACTTC
CDR3: CASSLGLAGASEQYF

J: TRBJ2-5
V: TRBV9
size: .
D: TRBD2
DNA: TGTGCCAGCAGCACTCGACTAGCGGGTTTACAAGAGACCCAGTACTTC
CDR3: CASSTRLAGLQETQYF

J: TRBJ2-7
V: TRBV9
size: .
D: .
DNA: TGTGCCAGCAGCGTAGATTTTTGGGGAAGGGAGCAGTACTTC
CDR3: CASSVDFWGREQYF

J: TRBJ2-1
V: TRBV4-3
size: .
D: TRBD2
DNA: TGCGCCAGCAGCCAAGATCCCCTAGCGGGAGGGAGGGATGAGCAGTTCTTC
CDR3: CASSQDPLAGGRDEQFF

J: TRBJ2-1
V: TRBV7-9
size: .
D: .
DNA: TGTGCCAGCAGCTCCCCCCTCTACTATGAGCAGTTCTTC
CDR3: CASSSPLYYEQFF

J: TRBJ2-5
V: TRBV5-4
size: .
D: TRBD1
DNA: TGTGCCAGCAGCTTAGCTATTCCGGGACAGGGGGTGACCCAGTACTTC
CDR3: CASSLAIPGQGVTQYF

J: TRBJ2-7
V: TRBV5-1
size: .
D: .
DNA: TGCGCCAGCAGCTCCAGGAAGGTCCTCGACTACGAGCAGTACTTC
CDR3: CASSSRKVLDYEQYF

J: TRBJ2-7
V: TRBV6-5
size: .
D: .
DNA: TGTGCCAGCAGTTACTCAGGGAGGCCGTCCGAGCAGTACTTC
CDR3: CASSYSGRPSEQYF

J: TRBJ2-1
V: TRBV5-5
size: once
D: .
DNA: TGTGCCAGCAGCTTGGTTTGGGCAGGGCCTTCCTCCTACAATGAGCAGTTCTTC
CDR3: CASSLVWAGPSSYNEQFF

J: TRBJ1-2
V: TRBV19
size: .
D: .
DNA: TGTGCCAGTAGTGGCCAGGGGAGGGGTAACTATGGCTACACCTTC
CDR3: CASSGQGRGNYGYTF

J: TRBJ1-4
V: TRBV14
size: .
D: .
DNA: TGTGCCAGCAGCCAGGACAGTCCGGTCCGCGAAAAACTGTTTTTT
CDR3: CASSQDSPVREKLFF

J: TRBJ2-1
V: TRBV11-2
size: .
D: .
DNA: TGTGCCAGCGGAAAGTTTGAGCGGGTCTCCAATGAGCAGTTCTTC
CDR3: CASGKFERVSNEQFF

J: TRBJ2-5
V: TRBV5-1
size: .
D: .
DNA: TGCGCCAGCAGCTTGGCGTCAAATACTCAAGAGACCCAGTACTTC
CDR3: CASSLASNTQETQYF

J: TRBJ1-5
V: TRBV12-5
size: .
D: .
DNA: TGTGCTAGTGGTACCAACCCAGGGGCTATCAATCAGCCCCAGCATTTT
CDR3: CASGTNPGAINQPQHF

J: TRBJ2-1
V: TRBV27
size: .
D: TRBD2
DNA: TGTGCCAGCAGTTTAGTTGGCGGGAGAGGCAATGAGCAGTTCTTC
CDR3: CASSLVGGRGNEQFF

J: TRBJ1-4
V: TRBV19
size: .
D: .
DNA: TGTGCCAGTTGCCTATCAACAACTAATGAAAAACTGTTTTTT
CDR3: CASCLSTTNEKLFF

J: TRBJ2-3
V: TRBV7-2
size: .
D: .
DNA: TGTGCCAGCAGTTTGAGAGGGCCTGCAGATACGCAGTATTTT
CDR3: CASSLRGPADTQYF

J: TRBJ2-7
V: TRBV7-6
size: .
D: TRBD2
DNA: TGTGCCAGCAGCTTGGCCCCGGGGGGAGAGCAGTACTTC
CDR3: CASSLAPGGEQYF

J: TRBJ2-3
V: TRBV5-1
size: .
D: .
DNA: TGCGCCAGCAGCCCCCGGCAGCGCACAGATACGCAGTATTTT
CDR3: CASSPRQRTDTQYF

J: TRBJ2-7
V: TRBV7-2
size: .
D: .
DNA: TGTGCCAGCAGTATAGGTCTCGGAGAGCAGTACTTC
CDR3: CASSIGLGEQYF

J: TRBJ2-1
V: TRBV7-9
size: .
D: .
DNA: TGTGCCAGCAGCTTCCGGGACGGGAATGAGCAGTTCTTC
CDR3: CASSFRDGNEQFF

J: TRBJ2-3
V: TRBV6-6
size: .
D: .
DNA: TGTGCCAGCAGTTACTTCACAGATACGCAGTATTTT
CDR3: CASSYFTDTQYF

J: TRBJ2-1
V: TRBV4-1
size: .
D: .
DNA: TGCGCCAGCAGCCATCGCCCGCAGGCACTGTTCTTC
CDR3: CASSHRPQALFF

J: TRBJ2-5
V: TRBV5-8
size: .
D: .
DNA: TGTGCCAGCCGCCCCGGGGGTAAACGAGAGACCCAGTACTTC
CDR3: CASRPGGKRETQYF

J: TRBJ2-2
V: TRBV5-1
size: .
D: .
DNA: TGCGCCAGCAGCTGGACAGTCGGGGAGCTGTTTTTT
CDR3: CASSWTVGELFF

J: TRBJ2-5
V: TRBV7-8
size: .
D: .
DNA: TGTGCCAGCCACACTCAGCGCTCGGGGGAGACCCAGTACTTC
CDR3: CASHTQRSGETQYF

J: TRBJ2-7
V: TRBV23-1
size: .
D: TRBD2
DNA: TGCGCCAGCAGTCAGACGAATACTAGCGGGAGGTTAGGGAAGCAGTACTTC
CDR3: CASSQTNTSGRLGKQYF

J: TRBJ2-5
V: TRBV5-1
size: .
D: TRBD2
DNA: TGCGCCAGCAGCTTGATGAGACTAGCGGGAGAAGAGACCCAGTACTTC
CDR3: CASSLMRLAGEETQYF

J: TRBJ2-3
V: TRBV5-5
size: .
D: .
DNA: TGTGCCAGCAGCTCGCTCGGCCCTAGCACAGATACGCAGTATTTT
CDR3: CASSSLGPSTDTQYF

J: TRBJ1-3
V: TRBV7-3
size: .
D: .
DNA: TGTGCCAGCAGCTCGGGCAGAGACGGAAACACCATATATTTT
CDR3: CASSSGRDGNTIYF

J: TRBJ2-7
V: TRBV2
size: once
D: TRBD2
DNA: TGTGCCAGCAGTAAAGAACTAGCGGGAGGCGAGCAGTACTTC
CDR3: CASSKELAGGEQYF

J: TRBJ2-5
V: TRBV9
size: .
D: .
DNA: TGTGCCAGCAGCCCACATTCTGGGGGCCCGGAGACCCAGTACTTC
CDR3: CASSPHSGGPETQYF